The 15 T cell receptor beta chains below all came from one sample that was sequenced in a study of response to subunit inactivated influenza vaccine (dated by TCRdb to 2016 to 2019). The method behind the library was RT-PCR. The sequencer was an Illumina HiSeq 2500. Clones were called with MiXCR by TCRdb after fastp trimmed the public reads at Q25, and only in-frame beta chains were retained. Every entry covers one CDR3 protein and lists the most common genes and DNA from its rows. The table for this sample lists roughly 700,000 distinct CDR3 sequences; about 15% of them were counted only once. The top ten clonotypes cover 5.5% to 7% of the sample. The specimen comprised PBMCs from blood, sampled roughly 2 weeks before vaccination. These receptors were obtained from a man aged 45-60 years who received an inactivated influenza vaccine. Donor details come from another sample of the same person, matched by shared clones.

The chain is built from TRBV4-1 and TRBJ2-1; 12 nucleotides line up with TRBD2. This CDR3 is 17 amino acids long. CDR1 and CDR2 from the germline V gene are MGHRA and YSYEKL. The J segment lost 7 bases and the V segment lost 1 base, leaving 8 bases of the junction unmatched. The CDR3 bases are TGCGCCAGCAGCCAAGCAGTCCTAGCGGGGGGGAGGAATGAGCAGTTCTTC. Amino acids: CASSQAVLAGGRNEQFF.

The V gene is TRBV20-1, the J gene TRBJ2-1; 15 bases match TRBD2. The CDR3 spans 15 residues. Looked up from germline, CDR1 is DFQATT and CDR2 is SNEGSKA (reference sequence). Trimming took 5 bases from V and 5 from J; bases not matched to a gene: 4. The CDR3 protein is CSAPRTSGGDNEQFF. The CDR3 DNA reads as TGCAGTGCTCCTAGGACTAGCGGGGGGGACAATGAGCAGTTCTTC.

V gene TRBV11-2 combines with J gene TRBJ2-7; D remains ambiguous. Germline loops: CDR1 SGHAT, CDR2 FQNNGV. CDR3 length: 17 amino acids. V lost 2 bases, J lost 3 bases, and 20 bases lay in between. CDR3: CASSLLPREKPLYEQYF. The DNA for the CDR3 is TGTGCCAGCAGCTTACTCCCACGAGAGAAACCCCTCTACGAGCAGTACTTC.

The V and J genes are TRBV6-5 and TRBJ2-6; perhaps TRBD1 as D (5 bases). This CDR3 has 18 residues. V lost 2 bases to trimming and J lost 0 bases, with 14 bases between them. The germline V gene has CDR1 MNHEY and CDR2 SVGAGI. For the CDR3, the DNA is TGTGCCAGCAGTTACCCCCAGGGTCGAAGCTCTGGGGCCAACGTCCTGACTTTC. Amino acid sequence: CASSYPQGRSSGANVLTF.

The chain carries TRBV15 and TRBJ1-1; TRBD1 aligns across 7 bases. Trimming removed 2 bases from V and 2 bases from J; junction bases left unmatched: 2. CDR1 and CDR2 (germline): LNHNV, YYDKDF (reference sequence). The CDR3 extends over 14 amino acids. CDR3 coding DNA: TGTGCCACCAGCAGACAGGGGGATAACACTGAAGCTTTCTTT. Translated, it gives CATSRQGDNTEAFF.

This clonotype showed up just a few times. CDR3 protein: CASSSLGFEKLFF. The CDR3, as DNA: TGTGCCAGCAGTTCTTTGGGGTTTGAAAAACTGTTTTTT. The chain is built from TRBV7-9 and TRBJ1-4; D is ambiguous. CDR1 SEHNR and CDR2 FQNEAQ come from the germline V gene (reference sequence). Trimming took off 6 bases at V and 7 bases at J, with 12 bases between the two ends. The CDR3 has 13 amino acids.

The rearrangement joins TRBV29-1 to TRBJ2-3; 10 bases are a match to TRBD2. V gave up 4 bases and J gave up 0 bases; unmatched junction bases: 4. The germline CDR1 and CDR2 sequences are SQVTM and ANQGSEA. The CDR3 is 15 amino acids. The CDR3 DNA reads TGCAGCGTTGTGACAGCGGGGGGGAGCACAGATACGCAGTATTTT. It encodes CSVVTAGGSTDTQYF.

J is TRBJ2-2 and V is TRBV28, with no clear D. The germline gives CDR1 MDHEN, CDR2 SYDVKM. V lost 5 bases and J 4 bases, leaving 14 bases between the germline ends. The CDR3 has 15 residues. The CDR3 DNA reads TGTGCCAGCAGTCCCGGGCCCTTCACCACCGGGGAGCTGTTTTTT. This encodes CASSPGPFTTGELFF.

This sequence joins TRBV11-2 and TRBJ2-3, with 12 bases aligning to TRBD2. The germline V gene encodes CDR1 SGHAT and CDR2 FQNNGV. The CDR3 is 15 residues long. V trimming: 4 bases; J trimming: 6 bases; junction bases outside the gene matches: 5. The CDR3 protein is CASSSSGGAVDTQYF. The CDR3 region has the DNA TGTGCCAGCAGCTCTAGCGGGGGGGCCGTGGATACGCAGTATTTT.

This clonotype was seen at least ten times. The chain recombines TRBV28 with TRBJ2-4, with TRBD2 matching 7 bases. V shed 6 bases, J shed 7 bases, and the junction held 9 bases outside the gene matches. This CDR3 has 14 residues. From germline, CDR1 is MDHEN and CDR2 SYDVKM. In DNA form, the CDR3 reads TGTGCCAGCAGGGCGGGGGTTGGATTGAACATTCAGTACTTC. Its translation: CASRAGVGLNIQYF.

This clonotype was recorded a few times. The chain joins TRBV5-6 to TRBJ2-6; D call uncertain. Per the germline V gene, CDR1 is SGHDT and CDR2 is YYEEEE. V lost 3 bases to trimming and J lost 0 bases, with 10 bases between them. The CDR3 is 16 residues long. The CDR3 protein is CASSSGIYSGANVLTF. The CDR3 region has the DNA TGTGCCAGCAGCTCAGGAATCTACTCTGGGGCCAACGTCCTGACTTTC.

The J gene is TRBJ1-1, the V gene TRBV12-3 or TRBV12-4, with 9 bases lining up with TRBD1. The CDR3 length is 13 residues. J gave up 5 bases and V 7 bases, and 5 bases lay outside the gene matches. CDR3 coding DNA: TGTGCCAGCACCACCGGGACAGGGACTGAAGCTTTCTTT. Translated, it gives CASTTGTGTEAFF.

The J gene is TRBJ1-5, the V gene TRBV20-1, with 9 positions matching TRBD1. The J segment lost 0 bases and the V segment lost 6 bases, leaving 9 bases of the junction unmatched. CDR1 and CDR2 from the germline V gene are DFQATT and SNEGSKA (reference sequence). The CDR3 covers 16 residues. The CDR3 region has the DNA TGCAGTGCCAAACCGGGACAGGGTTATAGCAATCAGCCCCAGCATTTT. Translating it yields CSAKPGQGYSNQPQHF.

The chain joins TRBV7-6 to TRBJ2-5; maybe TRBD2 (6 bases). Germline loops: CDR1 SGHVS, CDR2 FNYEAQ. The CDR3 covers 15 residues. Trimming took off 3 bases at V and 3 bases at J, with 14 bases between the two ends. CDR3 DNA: TGTGCCAGCAGCTTGACCGGGAGCTTTGAAGAGACCCAGTACTTC. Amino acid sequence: CASSLTGSFEETQYF.

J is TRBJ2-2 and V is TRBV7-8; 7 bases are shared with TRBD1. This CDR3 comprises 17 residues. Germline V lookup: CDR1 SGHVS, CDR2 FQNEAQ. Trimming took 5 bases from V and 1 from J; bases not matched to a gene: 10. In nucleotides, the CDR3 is TGTGCCAGCAGCGGACACAGGGGACCACTGAACACCGGGGAGCTGTTTTTT. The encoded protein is CASSGHRGPLNTGELFF.